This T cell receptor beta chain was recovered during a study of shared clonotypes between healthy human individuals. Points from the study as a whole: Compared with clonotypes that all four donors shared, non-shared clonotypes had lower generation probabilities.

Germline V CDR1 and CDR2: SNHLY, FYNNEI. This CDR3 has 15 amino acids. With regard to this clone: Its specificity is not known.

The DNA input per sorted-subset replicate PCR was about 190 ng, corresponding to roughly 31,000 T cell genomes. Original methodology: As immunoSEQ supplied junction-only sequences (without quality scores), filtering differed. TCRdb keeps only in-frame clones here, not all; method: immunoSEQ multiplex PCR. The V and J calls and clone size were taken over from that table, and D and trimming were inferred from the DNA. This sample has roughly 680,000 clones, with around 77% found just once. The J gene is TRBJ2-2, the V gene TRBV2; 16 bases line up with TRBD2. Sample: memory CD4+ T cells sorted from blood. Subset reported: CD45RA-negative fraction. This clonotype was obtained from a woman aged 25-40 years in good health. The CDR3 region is CVSGLAGGMAGELFF. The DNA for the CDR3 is TGTGTCTCGGGACTAGCGGGAGGGATGGCCGGGGAGCTGTTTTTT. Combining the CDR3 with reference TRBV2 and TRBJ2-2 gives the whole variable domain EPEVTQTPSHQVTQMGQEVILRCVPISNHLYFYWYRQILGQKVEFLVSFYNNEISEKSEIFDDQFSVERPDGSNFTLKIRSTKLEDSAMYFCVSGLAGGMAGELFFGEGSRLTVL.